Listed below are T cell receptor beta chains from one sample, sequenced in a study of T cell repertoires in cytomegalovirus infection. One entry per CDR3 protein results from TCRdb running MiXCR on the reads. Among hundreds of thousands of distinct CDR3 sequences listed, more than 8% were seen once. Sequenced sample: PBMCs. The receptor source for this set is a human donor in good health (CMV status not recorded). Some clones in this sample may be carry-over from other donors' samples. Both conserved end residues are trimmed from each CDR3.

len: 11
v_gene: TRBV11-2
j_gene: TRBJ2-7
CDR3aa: ASSWATTGEQY

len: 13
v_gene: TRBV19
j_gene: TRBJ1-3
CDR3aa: ASSAPGNSGNTIY

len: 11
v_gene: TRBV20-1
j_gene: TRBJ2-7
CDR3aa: SAPRSAGYEQY

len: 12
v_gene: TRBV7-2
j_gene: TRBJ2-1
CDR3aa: ASSLDISSNEQF

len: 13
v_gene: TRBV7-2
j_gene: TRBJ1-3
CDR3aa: ASSSWTPSGNTIY

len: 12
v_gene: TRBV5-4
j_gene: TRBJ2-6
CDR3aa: ASSQLLGANVLT

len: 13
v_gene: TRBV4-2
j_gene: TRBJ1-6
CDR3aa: ASSQETGDNSPLH

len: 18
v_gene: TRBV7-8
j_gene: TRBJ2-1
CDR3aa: ASSLGRGLAGTSINNEQF

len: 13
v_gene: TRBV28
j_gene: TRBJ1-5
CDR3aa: ASSDDGYSNQPQH

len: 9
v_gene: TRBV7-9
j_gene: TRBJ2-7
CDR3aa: ASGPRDEQY

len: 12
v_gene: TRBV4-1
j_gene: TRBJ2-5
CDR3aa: ASSQAGLQETQY

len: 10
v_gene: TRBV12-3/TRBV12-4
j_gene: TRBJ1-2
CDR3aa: ASSFPGYGYT

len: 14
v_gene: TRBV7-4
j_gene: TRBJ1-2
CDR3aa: ASSPWTGPKNYGYT

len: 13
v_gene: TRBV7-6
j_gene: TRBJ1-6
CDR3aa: ASSLKVAGNSPLH

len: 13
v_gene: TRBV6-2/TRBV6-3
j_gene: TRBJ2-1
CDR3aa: ASRRGRARNNEQF

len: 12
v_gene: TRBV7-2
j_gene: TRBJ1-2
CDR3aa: ASTPGGGDYGYT